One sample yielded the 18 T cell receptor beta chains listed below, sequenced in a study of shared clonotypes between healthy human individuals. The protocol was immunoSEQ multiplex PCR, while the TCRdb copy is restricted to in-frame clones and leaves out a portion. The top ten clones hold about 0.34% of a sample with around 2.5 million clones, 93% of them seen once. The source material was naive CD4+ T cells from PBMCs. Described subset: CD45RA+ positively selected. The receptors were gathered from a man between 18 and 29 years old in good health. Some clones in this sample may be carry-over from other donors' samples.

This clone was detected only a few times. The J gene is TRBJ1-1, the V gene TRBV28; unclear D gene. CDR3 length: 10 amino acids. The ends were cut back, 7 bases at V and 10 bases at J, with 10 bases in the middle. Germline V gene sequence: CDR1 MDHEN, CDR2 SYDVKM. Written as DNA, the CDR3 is TGTGCCAGCAACACGAGGGCAGCTTTCTTT. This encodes CASNTRAAFF.

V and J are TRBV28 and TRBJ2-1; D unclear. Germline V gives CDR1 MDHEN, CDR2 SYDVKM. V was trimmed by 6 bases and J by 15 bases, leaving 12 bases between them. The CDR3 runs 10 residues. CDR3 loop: CASREDEWFF. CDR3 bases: TGTGCCAGCAGAGAGGATGAGTGGTTCTTC.

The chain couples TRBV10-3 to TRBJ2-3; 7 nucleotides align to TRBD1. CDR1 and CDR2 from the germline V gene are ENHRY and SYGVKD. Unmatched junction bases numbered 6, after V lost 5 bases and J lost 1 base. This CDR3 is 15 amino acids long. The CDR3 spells CAISTTGSRTDTQYF. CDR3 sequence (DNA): TGTGCCATCAGTACGACAGGGTCTCGCACAGATACGCAGTATTTT.

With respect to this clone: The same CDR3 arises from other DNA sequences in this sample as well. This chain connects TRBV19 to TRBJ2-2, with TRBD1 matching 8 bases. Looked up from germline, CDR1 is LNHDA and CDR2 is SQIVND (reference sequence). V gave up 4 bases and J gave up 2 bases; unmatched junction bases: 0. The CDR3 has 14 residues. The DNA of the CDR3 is TGTGCCAGTAGTACAGGGGGCAACACCGGGGAGCTGTTTTTT. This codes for CASSTGGNTGELFF. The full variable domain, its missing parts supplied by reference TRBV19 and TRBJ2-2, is DGGITQSPKYLFRKEGQNVTLSCEQNLNHDAMYWYRQDPGQGLRLIYYSQIVNDFQKGDIAEGYSVSREKKESFPLTVTSAQKNPTAFYLCASSTGGNTGELFFGEGSRLTVL.

The CDR3 DNA follows: TGTGCCAGCAGCTTAGAACCAACAGCACTTCAAAACACCATATATTTT. Encoded protein: CASSLEPTALQNTIYF. The chain links TRBV7-6 to TRBJ1-3; no clear D gene. Germline CDR1 and CDR2: SGHVS and FNYEAQ. V was cut by 1 base and J by 6 bases, with 16 bases left in between. The CDR3 is made up of 16 amino acids.

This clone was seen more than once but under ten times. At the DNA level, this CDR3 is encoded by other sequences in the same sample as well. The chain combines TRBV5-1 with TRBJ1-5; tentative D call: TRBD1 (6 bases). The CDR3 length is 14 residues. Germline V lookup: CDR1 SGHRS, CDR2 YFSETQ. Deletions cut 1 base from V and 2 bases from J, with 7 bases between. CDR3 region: CASSLSGGNQPQHF. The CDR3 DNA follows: TGCGCCAGCAGCTTGTCAGGGGGCAATCAGCCCCAGCATTTT.

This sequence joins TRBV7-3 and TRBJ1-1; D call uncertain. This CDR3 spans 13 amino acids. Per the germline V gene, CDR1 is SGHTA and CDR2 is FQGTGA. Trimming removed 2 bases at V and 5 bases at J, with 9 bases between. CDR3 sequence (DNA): TGTGCCAGCAGCTTAGGGGTGGAGACTGAAGCTTTCTTT. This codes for CASSLGVETEAFF.

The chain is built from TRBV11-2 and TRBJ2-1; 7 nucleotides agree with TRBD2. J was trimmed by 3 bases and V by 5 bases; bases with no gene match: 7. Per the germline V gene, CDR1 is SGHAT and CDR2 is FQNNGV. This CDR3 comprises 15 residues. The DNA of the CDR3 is TGTGCCAGCAGCCCCAGGGCTAGCGGCTACAATGAGCAGTTCTTC. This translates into CASSPRASGYNEQFF.

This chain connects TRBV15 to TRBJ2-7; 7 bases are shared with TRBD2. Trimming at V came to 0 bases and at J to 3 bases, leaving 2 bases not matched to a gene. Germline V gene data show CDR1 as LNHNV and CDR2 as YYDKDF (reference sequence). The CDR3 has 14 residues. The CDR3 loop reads CATSREPGGYEQYF. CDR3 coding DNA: TGTGCCACCAGCAGAGAGCCGGGGGGCTACGAGCAGTACTTC.

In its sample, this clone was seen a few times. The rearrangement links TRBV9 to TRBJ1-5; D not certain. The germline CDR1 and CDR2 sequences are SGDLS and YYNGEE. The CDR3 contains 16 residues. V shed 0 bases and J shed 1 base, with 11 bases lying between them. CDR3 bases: TGTGCCAGCAGCGTAGGAGTACGGATAAGCAATCAGCCCCAGCATTTT. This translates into CASSVGVRISNQPQHF.

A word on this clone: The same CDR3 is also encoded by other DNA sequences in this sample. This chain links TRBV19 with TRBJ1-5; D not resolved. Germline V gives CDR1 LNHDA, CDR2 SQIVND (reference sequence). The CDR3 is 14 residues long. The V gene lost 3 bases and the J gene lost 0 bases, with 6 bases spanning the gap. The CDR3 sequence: CASSIRDSNQPQHF. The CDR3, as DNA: TGTGCCAGTAGTATTCGGGATAGCAATCAGCCCCAGCATTTT.

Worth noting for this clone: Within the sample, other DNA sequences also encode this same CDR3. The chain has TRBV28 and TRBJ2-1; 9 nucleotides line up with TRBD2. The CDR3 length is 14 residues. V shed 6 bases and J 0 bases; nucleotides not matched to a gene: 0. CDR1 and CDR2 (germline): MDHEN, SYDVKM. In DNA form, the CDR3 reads TGTGCCAGCAGACTAGCGGGCTCCTACAATGAGCAGTTCTTC. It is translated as CASRLAGSYNEQFF.

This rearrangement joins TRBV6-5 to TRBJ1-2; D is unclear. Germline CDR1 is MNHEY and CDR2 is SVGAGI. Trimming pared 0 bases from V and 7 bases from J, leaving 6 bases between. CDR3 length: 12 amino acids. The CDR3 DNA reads TGTGCCAGCAGTTACTCCAGACGTGGCTACACCTTC. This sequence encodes CASSYSRRGYTF.

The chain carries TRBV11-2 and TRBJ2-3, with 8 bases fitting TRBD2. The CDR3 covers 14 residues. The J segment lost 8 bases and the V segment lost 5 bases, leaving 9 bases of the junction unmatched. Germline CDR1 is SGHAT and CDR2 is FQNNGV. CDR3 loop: CASSRPGGSVTQYF. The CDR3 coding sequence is TGTGCCAGCAGCAGACCGGGAGGGTCCGTTACGCAGTATTTT.

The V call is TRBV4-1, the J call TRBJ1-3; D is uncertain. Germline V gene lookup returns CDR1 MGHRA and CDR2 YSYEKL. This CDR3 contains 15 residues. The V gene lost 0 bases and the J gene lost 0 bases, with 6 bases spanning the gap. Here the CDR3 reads CASSQDPASGNTIYF. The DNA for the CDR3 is TGCGCCAGCAGCCAAGATCCGGCCTCTGGAAACACCATATATTTT.

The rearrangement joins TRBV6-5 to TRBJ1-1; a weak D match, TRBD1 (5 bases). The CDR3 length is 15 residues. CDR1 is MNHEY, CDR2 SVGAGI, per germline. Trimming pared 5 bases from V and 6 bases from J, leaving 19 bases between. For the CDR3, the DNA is TGTGCCAGCAGTAGACGCGGGGCAGGGATAGCTGAAGCTTTCTTT. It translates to CASSRRGAGIAEAFF.

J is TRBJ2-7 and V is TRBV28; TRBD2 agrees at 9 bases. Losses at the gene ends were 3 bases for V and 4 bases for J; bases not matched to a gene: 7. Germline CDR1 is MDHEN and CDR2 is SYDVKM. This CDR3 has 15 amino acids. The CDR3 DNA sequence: TGTGCCAGCAGTTTTGTGACTAGCGGACCTTACGAGCAGTACTTC. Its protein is CASSFVTSGPYEQYF.

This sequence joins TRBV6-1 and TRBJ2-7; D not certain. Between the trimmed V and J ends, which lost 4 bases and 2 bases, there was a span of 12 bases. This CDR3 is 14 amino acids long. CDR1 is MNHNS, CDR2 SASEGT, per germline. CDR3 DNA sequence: TGTGCCAGCAGTGGCGCCGGACGGACCTACGAGCAGTACTTC. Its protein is CASSGAGRTYEQYF.